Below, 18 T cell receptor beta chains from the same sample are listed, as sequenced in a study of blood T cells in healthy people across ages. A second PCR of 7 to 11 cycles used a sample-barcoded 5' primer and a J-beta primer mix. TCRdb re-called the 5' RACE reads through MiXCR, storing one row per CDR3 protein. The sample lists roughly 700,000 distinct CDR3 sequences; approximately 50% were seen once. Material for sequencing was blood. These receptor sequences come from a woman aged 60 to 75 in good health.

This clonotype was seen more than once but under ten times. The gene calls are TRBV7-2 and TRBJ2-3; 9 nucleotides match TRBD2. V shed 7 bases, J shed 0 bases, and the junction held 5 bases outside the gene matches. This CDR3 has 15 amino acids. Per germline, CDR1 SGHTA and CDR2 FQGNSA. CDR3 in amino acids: CASTASGVSTDTQYF. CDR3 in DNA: TGTGCCAGCACCGCTAGCGGGGTGAGCACAGATACGCAGTATTTT.

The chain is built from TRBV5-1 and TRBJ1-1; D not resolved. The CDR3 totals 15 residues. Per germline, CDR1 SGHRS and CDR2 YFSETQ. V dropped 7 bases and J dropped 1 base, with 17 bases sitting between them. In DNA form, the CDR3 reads TGCGCCAGCTCCGGCCTGGGCAGTGGGAACACTGAAGCTTTCTTT. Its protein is CASSGLGSGNTEAFF.

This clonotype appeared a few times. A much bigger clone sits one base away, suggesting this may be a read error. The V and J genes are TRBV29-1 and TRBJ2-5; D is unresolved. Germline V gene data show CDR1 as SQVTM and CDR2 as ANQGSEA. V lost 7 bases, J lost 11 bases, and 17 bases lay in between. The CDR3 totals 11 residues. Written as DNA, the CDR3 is TGCAGCGGAAGCAGGCAGAATGAGCAGTACTTC. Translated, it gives CSGSRQNEQYF.

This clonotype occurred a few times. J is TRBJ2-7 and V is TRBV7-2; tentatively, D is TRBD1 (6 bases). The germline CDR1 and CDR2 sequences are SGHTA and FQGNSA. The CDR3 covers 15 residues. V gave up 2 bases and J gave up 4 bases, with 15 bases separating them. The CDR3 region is CASSLKVDSEYEQYF. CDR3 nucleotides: TGTGCCAGCAGCTTAAAAGTGGACAGCGAGTACGAGCAGTACTTC.

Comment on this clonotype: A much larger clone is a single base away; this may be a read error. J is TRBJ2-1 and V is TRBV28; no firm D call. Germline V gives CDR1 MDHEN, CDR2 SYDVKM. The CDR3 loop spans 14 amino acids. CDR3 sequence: CASSLENRYDEQFF. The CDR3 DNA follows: TGTGCCAGCAGTTTGGAGAACCGCTACGATGAGCAGTTCTTC.

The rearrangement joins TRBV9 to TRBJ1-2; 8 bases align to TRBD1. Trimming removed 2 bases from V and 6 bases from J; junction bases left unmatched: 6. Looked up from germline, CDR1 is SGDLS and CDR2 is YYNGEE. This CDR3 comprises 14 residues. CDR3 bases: TGTGCCAGCAGCGTCCAGGGGGCGAGTAATGGCTACACCTTC. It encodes CASSVQGASNGYTF.

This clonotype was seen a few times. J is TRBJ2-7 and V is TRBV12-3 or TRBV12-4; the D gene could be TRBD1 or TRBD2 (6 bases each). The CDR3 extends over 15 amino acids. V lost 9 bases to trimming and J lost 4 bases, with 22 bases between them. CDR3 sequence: CASSLATGTGYEQYF. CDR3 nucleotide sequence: TGTGCCAGTTCTCTCGCTACAGGGACTGGGTACGAGCAGTACTTC.

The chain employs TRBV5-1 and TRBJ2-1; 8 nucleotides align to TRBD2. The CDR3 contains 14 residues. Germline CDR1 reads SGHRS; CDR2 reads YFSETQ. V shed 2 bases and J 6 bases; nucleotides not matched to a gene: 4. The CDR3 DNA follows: TGCGCCAGCAGCTTTGGAGGGACTAGCAATGAGCAGTTCTTC. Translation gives CASSFGGTSNEQFF.

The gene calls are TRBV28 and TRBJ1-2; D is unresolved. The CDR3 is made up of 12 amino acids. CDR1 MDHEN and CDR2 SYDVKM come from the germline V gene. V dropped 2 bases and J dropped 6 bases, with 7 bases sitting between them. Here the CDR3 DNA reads TGTGCCAGCAGTTTAATGTTGAATGGCTACACCTTC. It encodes CASSLMLNGYTF.

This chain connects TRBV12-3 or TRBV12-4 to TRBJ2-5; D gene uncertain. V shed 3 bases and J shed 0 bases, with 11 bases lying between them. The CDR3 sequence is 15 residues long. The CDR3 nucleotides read TGTGCCAGCAGTTTCGTCTCGCGGTACCAAGAGACCCAGTACTTC. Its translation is CASSFVSRYQETQYF.

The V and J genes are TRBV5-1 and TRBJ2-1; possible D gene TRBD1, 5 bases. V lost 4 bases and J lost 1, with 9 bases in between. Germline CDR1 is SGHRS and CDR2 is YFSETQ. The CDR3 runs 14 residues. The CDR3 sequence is CASSNGQSYNEQFF. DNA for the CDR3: TGCGCCAGCAGCAATGGACAATCCTACAATGAGCAGTTCTTC.

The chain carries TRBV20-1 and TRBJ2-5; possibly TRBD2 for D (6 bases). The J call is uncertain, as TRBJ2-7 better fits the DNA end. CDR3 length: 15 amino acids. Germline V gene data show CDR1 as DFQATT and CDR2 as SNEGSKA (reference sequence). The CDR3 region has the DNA TGCAGTGCTAGACGTTGGAGGGAGCAGGCCTACGAGCAGTACTTC. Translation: CSARRWREQAYEQYF.

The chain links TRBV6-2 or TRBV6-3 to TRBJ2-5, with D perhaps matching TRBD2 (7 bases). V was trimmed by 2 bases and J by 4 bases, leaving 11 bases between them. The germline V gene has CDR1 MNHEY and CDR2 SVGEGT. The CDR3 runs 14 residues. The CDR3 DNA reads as TGTGCCAGCAGTTACGCGGGGGCCGGAGAGACCCAGTACTTC. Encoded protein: CASSYAGAGETQYF.

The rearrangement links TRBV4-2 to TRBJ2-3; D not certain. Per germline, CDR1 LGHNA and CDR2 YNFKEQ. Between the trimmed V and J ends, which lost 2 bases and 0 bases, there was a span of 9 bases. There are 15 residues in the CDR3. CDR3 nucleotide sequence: TGTGCCAGCAGCCAACGCGGACCCAGCACAGATACGCAGTATTTT. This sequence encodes CASSQRGPSTDTQYF.

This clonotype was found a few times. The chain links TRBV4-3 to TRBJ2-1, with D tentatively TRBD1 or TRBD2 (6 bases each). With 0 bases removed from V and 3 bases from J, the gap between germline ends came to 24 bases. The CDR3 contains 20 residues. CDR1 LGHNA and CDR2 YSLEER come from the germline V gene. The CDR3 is CASSQEGPGADTQYYNEQFF. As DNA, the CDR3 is TGCGCCAGCAGCCAAGAAGGTCCGGGGGCGGATACACAATACTACAATGAGCAGTTCTTC.

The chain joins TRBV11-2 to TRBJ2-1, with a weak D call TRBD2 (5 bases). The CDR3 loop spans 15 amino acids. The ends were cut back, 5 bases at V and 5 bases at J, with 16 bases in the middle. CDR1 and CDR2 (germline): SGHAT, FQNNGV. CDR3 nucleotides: TGTGCCAGCAGCGACGCCGGGAACCTCAACAATGAGCAGTTCTTC. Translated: CASSDAGNLNNEQFF. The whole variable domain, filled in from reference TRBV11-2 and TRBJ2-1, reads EAGVAQSPRYKIIEKRQSVAFWCNPISGHATLYWYQQILGQGPKLLIQFQNNGVVDDSQLPKDRFSAERLKGVDSTLKIQPAKLEDSAVYLCASSDAGNLNNEQFFGPGTRLTVL.

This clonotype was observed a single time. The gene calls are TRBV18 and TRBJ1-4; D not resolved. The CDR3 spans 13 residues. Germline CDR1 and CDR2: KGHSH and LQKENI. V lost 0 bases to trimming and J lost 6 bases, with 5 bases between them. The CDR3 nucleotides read TGTGCCAGCTCACCACCCGGACATGAAAAACTGTTTTTT. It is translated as CASSPPGHEKLFF.

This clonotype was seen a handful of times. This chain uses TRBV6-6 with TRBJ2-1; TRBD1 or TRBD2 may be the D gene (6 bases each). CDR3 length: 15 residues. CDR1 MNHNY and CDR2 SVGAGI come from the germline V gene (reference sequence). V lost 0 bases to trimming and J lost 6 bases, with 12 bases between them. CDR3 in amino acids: CASSYSRGPVNEQFF. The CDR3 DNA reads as TGTGCCAGCAGTTACTCCCGGGGGCCTGTCAATGAGCAGTTCTTC.